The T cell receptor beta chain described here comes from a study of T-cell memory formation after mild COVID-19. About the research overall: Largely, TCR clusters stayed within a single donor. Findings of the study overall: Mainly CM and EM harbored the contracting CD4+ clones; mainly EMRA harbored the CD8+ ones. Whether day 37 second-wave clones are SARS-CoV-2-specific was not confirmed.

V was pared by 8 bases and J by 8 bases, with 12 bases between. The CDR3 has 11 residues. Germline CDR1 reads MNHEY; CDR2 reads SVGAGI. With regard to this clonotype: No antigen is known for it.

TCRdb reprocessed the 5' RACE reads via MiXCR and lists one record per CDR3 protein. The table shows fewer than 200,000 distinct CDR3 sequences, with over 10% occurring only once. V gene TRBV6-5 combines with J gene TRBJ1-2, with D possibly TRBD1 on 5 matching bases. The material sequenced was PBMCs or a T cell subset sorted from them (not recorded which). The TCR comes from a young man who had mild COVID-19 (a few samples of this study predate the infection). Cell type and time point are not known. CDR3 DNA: TGTGCCAGCTCCCAGGGAATGGGCTACACCTTC. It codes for CASSQGMGYTF.